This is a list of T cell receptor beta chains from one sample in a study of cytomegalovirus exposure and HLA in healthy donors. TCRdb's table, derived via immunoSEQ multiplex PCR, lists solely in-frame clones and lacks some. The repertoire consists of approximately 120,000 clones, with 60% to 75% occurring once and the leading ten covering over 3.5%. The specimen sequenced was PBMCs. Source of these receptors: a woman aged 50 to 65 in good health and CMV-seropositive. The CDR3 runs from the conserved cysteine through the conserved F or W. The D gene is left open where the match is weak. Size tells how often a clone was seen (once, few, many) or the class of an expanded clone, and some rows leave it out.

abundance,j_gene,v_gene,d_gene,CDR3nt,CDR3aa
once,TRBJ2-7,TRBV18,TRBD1,TGTGCCAGCTCACCACCCGGGACAGGGGGAGAGCAGTACTTC,CASSPPGTGGEQYF
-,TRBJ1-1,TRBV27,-,TGTGCCAGCAGACGAGCGGAGGAGAACACTGAAGCTTTCTTT,CASRRAEENTEAFF
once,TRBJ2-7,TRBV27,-,TGTGCCAGCAGTTCGGGGAGTTACGAGCAGTACTTC,CASSSGSYEQYF
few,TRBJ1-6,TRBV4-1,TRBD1,TGCGCCAGCAGCCAAGATCCGGGGACAGGATATTCACCCCTCCACTTT,CASSQDPGTGYSPLHF
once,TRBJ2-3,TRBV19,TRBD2,TGTGCCAGTAGGCCGGGACTAGAGACAGATACGCAGTATTTT,CASRPGLETDTQYF
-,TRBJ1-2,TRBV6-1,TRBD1,TGTGCCAGCGGGACAGGGAGAGGGGGGGACTATGGCTACACCTTC,CASGTGRGGDYGYTF
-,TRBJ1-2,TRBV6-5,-,TGTGCCAGCAGGGGTAGCAGCGGCTACACCTTC,CASRGSSGYTF
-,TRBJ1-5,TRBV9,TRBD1,TGTGCCAGCAGCGTAGAGGGGACAGGGGCCCAGCCCCAGCATTTT,CASSVEGTGAQPQHF
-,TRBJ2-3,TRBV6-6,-,TGTGCCAGCAGCCCCCCAGCGTTAGATACGCAGTATTTT,CASSPPALDTQYF
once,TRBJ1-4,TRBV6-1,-,TGTGCCAGACTTGGAACAGGTGCTGAAAAACTGTTTTTT,CARLGTGAEKLFF
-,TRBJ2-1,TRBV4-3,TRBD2,TGCGCCAGCAGCCAAGATCCCAGCGGGGATTACAATGAGCAGTTCTTC,CASSQDPSGDYNEQFF
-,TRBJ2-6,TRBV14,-,TGTGCCAGCAGCCAAGACGGTGGCTCTGGGGCCAACGTCCTGACTTTC,CASSQDGGSGANVLTF
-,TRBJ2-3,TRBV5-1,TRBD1,TGCGCCAGCAGCTTCCTTGCTGGGGGACAGGGCATGGTGACAGATACGCAGTATTTT,CASSFLAGGQGMVTDTQYF
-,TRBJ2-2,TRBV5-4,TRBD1,TGTGCCAGCAGCCAGGACAGGGGGGGGTCCGGGGAGCTGTTTTTT,CASSQDRGGSGELFF
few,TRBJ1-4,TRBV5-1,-,TGCGCCAGCAGCTTATTGACAGGTGCAACTAATGAAAAACTGTTTTTT,CASSLLTGATNEKLFF
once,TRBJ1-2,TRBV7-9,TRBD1,TGTGCCAGCAGCCAACTGGCAACTGACAGACAGGGGGAATATGGCTACACCTTC,CASSQLATDRQGEYGYTF
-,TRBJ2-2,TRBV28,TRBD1,TGTGCCAGCAGCGCCTCCGGGACAGGGACCGGGGAGCTGTTTTTT,CASSASGTGTGELFF
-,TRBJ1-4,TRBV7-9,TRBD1,TGTTCCAGCAGCCCTAGACGGACAGGGAAAAATGAAAAACTGTTTTTT,CSSSPRRTGKNEKLFF
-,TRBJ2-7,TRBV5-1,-,TGCGCCAGCAGCTTTGGAGACAAGGGGACCTACGAGCAGTACTTC,CASSFGDKGTYEQYF
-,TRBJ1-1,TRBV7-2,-,TGTGCCAGCAGCGACCGGGACTCCTCGGTCACTGAAGCTTTCTTT,CASSDRDSSVTEAFF
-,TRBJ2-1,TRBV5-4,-,TGTGCCAGCAGCTTGGGTCCAGGCCCGTACAATGAGCAGTTCTTC,CASSLGPGPYNEQFF
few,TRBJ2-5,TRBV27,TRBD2,TGTGCCAGCAGTTCTCTAGCGGGGGGAGGGGAGACCCAGTACTTC,CASSSLAGGGETQYF
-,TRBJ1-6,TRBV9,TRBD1,TGTGCCAGCAGCAACGGACAGGGGAATTCACCCCTCCACTTT,CASSNGQGNSPLHF
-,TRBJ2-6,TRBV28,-,TGTGCCAGCAGTTTACCGCGCTCTGGGGCCAACGTCCTGACTTTC,CASSLPRSGANVLTF
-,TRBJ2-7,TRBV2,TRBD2,TGTGCCAGCAGTGAACTAGCGGCCAGCTCCTACGAGCAGTACTTC,CASSELAASSYEQYF
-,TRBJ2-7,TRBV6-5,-,TGTGCCACCCGACAGCTCCAACAATACGAGCAGTACTTC,CATRQLQQYEQYF
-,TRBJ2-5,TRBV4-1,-,TGCGCCAGCAGCCCAACAGGGGGGGCTCAAGAGACCCAGTACTTC,CASSPTGGAQETQYF
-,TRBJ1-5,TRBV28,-,TGTGCCAGCAAACAAGGGGGGGGAGGGGATCAGCCCCAGCATTTT,CASKQGGGGDQPQHF
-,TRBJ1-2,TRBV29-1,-,TGCAGCGTTGCTACCGCCGGCTATGGCTACACCTTC,CSVATAGYGYTF
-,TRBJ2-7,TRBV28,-,TGTGCCAGCAGTTTGGACAGAAACTACGAGCAGTACTTC,CASSLDRNYEQYF
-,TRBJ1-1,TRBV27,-,TGTGCCAGCAGTTTCGGACAGTACACTGAAGCTTTCTTT,CASSFGQYTEAFF
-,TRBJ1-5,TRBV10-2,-,TGCGCCAGCAGTGAGTCATCCAGGGTGCAGCCCCAGCATTTT,CASSESSRVQPQHF
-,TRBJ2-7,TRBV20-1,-,TGCAGTGCGACTATACGCTACGAGCAGTACTTC,CSATIRYEQYF
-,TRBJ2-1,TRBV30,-,TGTGCCTGGAGTGGAGGGTATACAGGGTATCACGGAGCTGAGCAGTTCTTC,CAWSGGYTGYHGAEQFF
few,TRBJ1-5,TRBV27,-,TGTGCCAGCAGTTTAGAACGGGGCAATCAGCCCCAGCATTTT,CASSLERGNQPQHF
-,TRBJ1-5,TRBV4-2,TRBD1,TGTGCCAGCAGCCAAGTAGGGACAGCCCGATATAGCAATCAGCCCCAGCATTTT,CASSQVGTARYSNQPQHF
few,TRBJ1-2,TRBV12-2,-,TGTGCAAGTCGCTTAGCGGGTGGGGACAGGGTGGAGGGCTACACCTTC,CASRLAGGDRVEGYTF
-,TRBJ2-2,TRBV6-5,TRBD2,TGTGCCAGCAGCCCGCGGGGGGCCGGGGAGCTGTTTTTT,CASSPRGAGELFF
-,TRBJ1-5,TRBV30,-,TGTGCCTGGAGTGTTATCCAGGCCAATCAGCCCCAGCATTTT,CAWSVIQANQPQHF
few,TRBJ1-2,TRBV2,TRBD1,TGTGCCAGCAGTGTCAGGGGGCATGATGGCTACACCTTC,CASSVRGHDGYTF
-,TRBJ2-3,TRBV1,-,TGCACCAGCAGCCCCTTCTTCCTGTATTTT,CTSSPFFLYF
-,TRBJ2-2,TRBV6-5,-,TGTGCCAGCAGTCCCCCTCGTTGGAGAACCGGGGAGCTGTTTTTT,CASSPPRWRTGELFF
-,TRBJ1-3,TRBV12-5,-,TGTGCTAGTGGTTTGGTTGGAGGGAACACCATATATTTT,CASGLVGGNTIYF
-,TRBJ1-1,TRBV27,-,TGTGCCAGCAGTTTGGGAGCGAACACTGAAGCTTTCTTT,CASSLGANTEAFF
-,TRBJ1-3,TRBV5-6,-,TGTGCCAGCAGCTTTAAAGGGGTATCTGGAAACACCATATATTTT,CASSFKGVSGNTIYF
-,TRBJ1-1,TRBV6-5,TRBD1,TGTGCCAGCAGTTACTCGACAGGGGGCTGGGCTGAAGCTTTCTTT,CASSYSTGGWAEAFF
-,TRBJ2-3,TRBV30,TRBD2,TGTGCCTGGAGTTCGCGGGGGAATGGAATAGATACGCAGTATTTT,CAWSSRGNGIDTQYF
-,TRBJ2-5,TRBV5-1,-,TGCGCCAGCAGTCAGGGGAGACAAGAGACCCAGTACTTC,CASSQGRQETQYF
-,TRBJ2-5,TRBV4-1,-,TGCGCCAGCAGCCAAGCCCCGGGTTCAGTGGAGACCCAGTACTTC,CASSQAPGSVETQYF
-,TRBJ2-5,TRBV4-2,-,TGTGCCAGCAGCCAAGTATACAGGGGGGGGGAGACCCAGTACTTC,CASSQVYRGGETQYF
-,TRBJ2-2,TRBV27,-,TGTGCCAGCAGTTTATCCGGGAGCCCCACCGGGGAGCTGTTTTTT,CASSLSGSPTGELFF
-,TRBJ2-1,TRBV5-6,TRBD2,TGTGCCAGCAGCTTAGCGGGGGATCACAATGAGCAGTTCTTC,CASSLAGDHNEQFF
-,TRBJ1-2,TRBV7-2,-,TGTGCCAGCAGCTCCTTCCAGGGTCTTTATGGCTACACCTTC,CASSSFQGLYGYTF
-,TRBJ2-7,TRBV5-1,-,TGCGCCAGCAGGGACTTCCGCGAGCAGTACTTC,CASRDFREQYF